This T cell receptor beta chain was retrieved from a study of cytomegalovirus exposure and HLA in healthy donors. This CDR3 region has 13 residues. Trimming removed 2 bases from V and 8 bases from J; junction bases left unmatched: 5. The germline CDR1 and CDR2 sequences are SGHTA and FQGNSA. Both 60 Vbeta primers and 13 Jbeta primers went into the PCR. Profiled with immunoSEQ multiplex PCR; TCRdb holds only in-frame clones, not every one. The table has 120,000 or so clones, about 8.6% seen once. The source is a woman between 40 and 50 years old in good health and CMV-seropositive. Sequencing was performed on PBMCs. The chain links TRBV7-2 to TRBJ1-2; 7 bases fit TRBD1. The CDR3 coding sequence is TGTGCCAGCAGCTTAACAGGGGCATACGGCTACACCTTC. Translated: CASSLTGAYGYTF.